These 30 T cell receptor beta chains originate from one sample sequenced in a study of T-cell reconstitution after alpha-beta-depleted transplantation in children. Unique molecular identifiers featured in how the TCRbeta library was prepared. TCRdb redid the calling of the PCR reads with MiXCR, one entry per CDR3 protein. The table lists around 450,000 distinct CDR3 sequences, around two fifths of them singletons. Sequenced here: PBMCs, sampled before TCRalphabeta/CD19-depleted stem cell transplant. These receptors were obtained from a girl aged 2 to 9 with aplastic anemia, due to receive a stem cell transplant.

J is TRBJ2-1 and V is TRBV7-2; D assignment may be TRBD1 or TRBD2 (5 bases each). Germline-derived CDR1 and CDR2 are SGHTA and FQGNSA. The germline V and J ends were trimmed by 3 bases and 5 bases, with 14 bases remaining between them. The CDR3 consists of 15 residues. CDR3: CASSLGQGTHNEQFF. CDR3 nucleotides: TGTGCCAGCAGCTTGGGGCAAGGGACCCACAATGAGCAGTTCTTC.

The chain combines TRBV6-5 with TRBJ2-7; 8 positions match TRBD2. With 2 bases clipped from V and 2 bases from J, the junction kept 11 bases outside the gene matches. The CDR3 sequence is 17 residues long. Germline V lookup: CDR1 MNHEY, CDR2 SVGAGI. CDR3 DNA sequence: TGTGCCAGCAGTTACGACCCTTTGCGCGGGAGGCCCTACGAGCAGTACTTC. Protein: CASSYDPLRGRPYEQYF.

V gene TRBV6-1 combines with J gene TRBJ2-5; 7 bases match TRBD1. Germline-derived CDR1 and CDR2 are MNHNS and SASEGT. The CDR3 contains 13 residues. With V trimmed by 6 bases and J by 5 bases, 6 bases remained unmatched. The CDR3 bases are TGTGCCAGCAGAACAACAGGGGAGGAGACCCAGTACTTC. Translated, it gives CASRTTGEETQYF.

DNA of the CDR3: TGTGCCAGCAGTGGGATTACCTCTGGGGCCAACGTCCTGACTTTC. Translated: CASSGITSGANVLTF. The rearrangement links TRBV2 to TRBJ2-6; D remains ambiguous. With 4 bases removed from V and 0 bases from J, the gap between germline ends came to 7 bases. CDR3 length equals 15 residues. Germline V lookup: CDR1 SNHLY, CDR2 FYNNEI.

V gene TRBV5-5 combines with J gene TRBJ1-1; TRBD1 is a possible D gene (6 bases). This CDR3 has 15 residues. Looked up from germline, CDR1 is SGHKS and CDR2 is YYEKEE (reference sequence). Trimming removed 0 bases at V and 7 bases at J, with 16 bases between. The CDR3 sequence: CASSLGGGFVSEAFF. The CDR3 DNA reads as TGTGCCAGCAGCTTGGGAGGGGGATTTGTGAGTGAAGCTTTCTTT.

The rearrangement uses TRBV5-1 and TRBJ2-6, with 7 positions matching TRBD2. The CDR3 runs 17 residues. Germline-derived CDR1 and CDR2 are SGHRS and YFSETQ. The V and J ends lost 2 bases and 2 bases, in that order; junction bases with no gene match: 7. The CDR3 DNA sequence: TGCGCCAGCAGCTTTGGGGGAGGGCCTCCTGGGGCCAACGTCCTGACTTTC. Translation gives CASSFGGGPPGANVLTF.

The J gene is TRBJ2-4, the V gene TRBV5-6, with 12 bases aligning to TRBD1. CDR1 and CDR2 (germline): SGHDT, YYEEEE. The CDR3 loop spans 18 amino acids. J gave up 1 base and V 4 bases, and 9 bases lay outside the gene matches. The CDR3 loop is CASSTRDRGHEAKNIQYF. In DNA form, the CDR3 reads TGTGCCAGCAGCACCCGGGACAGGGGGCACGAGGCCAAAAACATTCAGTACTTC.

The genes are TRBV28 and TRBJ1-3; D uncertain. Looked up from germline, CDR1 is MDHEN and CDR2 is SYDVKM. CDR3 size: 14 residues. V lost 5 bases and J lost 2, with 10 bases in between. The CDR3 sequence is CASSLPIPGNTIYF. The DNA of the CDR3 is TGTGCCAGCAGTCTGCCTATCCCTGGAAACACCATATATTTT.

The chain has TRBV3-1 and TRBJ2-1; no definite D call. This CDR3 spans 16 amino acids. From germline, CDR1 is LGHDT and CDR2 YNNKEL (reference sequence). Trimming cost V 0 bases and J 0 bases, with 9 bases left between them. The CDR3 sequence: CASSQDATNSYNEQFF. The CDR3 bases are TGTGCCAGCAGCCAAGATGCGACAAACTCCTACAATGAGCAGTTCTTC.

J is TRBJ2-3 and V is TRBV12-3 or TRBV12-4, with D maybe TRBD2 (5 bases). V was shortened by 8 bases and J by 6 bases, with 18 bases between the two germline ends. The CDR3 runs to 14 residues. The CDR3 here is CASGQEVTVDTQYF. The CDR3 DNA follows: TGTGCCAGCGGCCAGGAGGTCACGGTTGATACGCAGTATTTT.

The chain joins TRBV6-1 to TRBJ1-2; 8 nucleotides line up with TRBD1. The J segment lost 4 bases and the V segment lost 8 bases, leaving 18 bases of the junction unmatched. This CDR3 has 17 amino acids. Germline values: CDR1 MNHNS, CDR2 SASEGT. In DNA, the CDR3 is TGTGCCAGCCTAAAGTGGGCAGGGGGCAGTTCGAGCTATGGCTACACCTTC. This sequence encodes CASLKWAGGSSSYGYTF.

The chain couples TRBV12-3 or TRBV12-4 to TRBJ2-3; 8 bases align to TRBD1. The length of the CDR3 is 15 residues. With V trimmed by 1 base and J by 5 bases, 5 bases remained unmatched. The CDR3 spells CASSLGTGPVDTQYF. CDR3 nucleotides: TGTGCCAGCAGTTTAGGGACAGGGCCCGTAGATACGCAGTATTTT.

This clonotype appeared many times. The CDR3 loop is CASMAGGRDTQYF. CDR3 in DNA: TGTGCCAGCATGGCGGGAGGAAGAGATACGCAGTATTTT. The rearrangement joins TRBV28 to TRBJ2-3, with 8 bases that match TRBD2. The CDR3 totals 13 residues. The germline V gene encodes CDR1 MDHEN and CDR2 SYDVKM. The V segment lost 7 bases and the J segment 5 bases; nucleotides outside the gene matches: 5. Looking up the rest from reference TRBV28 and TRBJ2-3 gives the full variable domain: DVKVTQSSRYLVKRTGEKVFLECVQDMDHENMFWYRQDPGLGLRLIYFSYDVKMKEKGDIPEGYSVSREKKERFSLILESASTNQTSMYLCASMAGGRDTQYFGPGTRLTVL.

The chain uses TRBV15 and TRBJ2-7; D may be TRBD1 or TRBD2 (5 bases each). This CDR3 region has 14 residues. Between the trimmed V and J ends, which lost 0 bases and 2 bases, there was a span of 8 bases. Germline CDR1 reads LNHNV; CDR2 reads YYDKDF (reference sequence). Here the CDR3 reads CATSRDEGTYEQYF. The CDR3 DNA sequence: TGTGCCACCAGCAGAGACGAGGGGACCTACGAGCAGTACTTC.

This sequence joins TRBV4-2 and TRBJ2-7; 8 bases line up with TRBD2. The CDR3 covers 15 residues. The V segment lost 0 bases and the J segment 4 bases; nucleotides outside the gene matches: 5. CDR1 LGHNA and CDR2 YNFKEQ come from the germline V gene. The CDR3 DNA follows: TGTGCCAGCAGCCAAGACGGGGGGGTAAAGTACGAGCAGTACTTC. Translating gives CASSQDGGVKYEQYF.

The chain combines TRBV19 with TRBJ1-2, with D unresolved. This CDR3 is built from 13 residues. The germline V gene has CDR1 LNHDA and CDR2 SQIVND (reference sequence). The V end was cut by 4 bases, the J end by 6 bases, with 12 bases between. The CDR3 DNA reads as TGTGCCAGTAGTAACATACGGCACCATGGCTACACCTTC. Translation: CASSNIRHHGYTF. Supplemented by reference TRBV19 and TRBJ1-2, the full variable domain reads DGGITQSPKYLFRKEGQNVTLSCEQNLNHDAMYWYRQDPGQGLRLIYYSQIVNDFQKGDIAEGYSVSREKKESFPLTVTSAQKNPTAFYLCASSNIRHHGYTFGSGTRLTVV.

This clonotype was counted many times. The chain joins TRBV9 to TRBJ2-1; 8 bases map to TRBD2. Germline V CDR1 and CDR2: SGDLS, YYNGEE. The CDR3 extends over 19 amino acids. V lost 4 bases to trimming and J lost 0 bases; unmatched junction nucleotides: 15. The CDR3 reads CASSPDLGKRGFSYNEQFF. The CDR3 nucleotides are TGTGCCAGCAGCCCGGACCTGGGGAAGCGGGGGTTCTCCTACAATGAGCAGTTCTTC.

The gene calls are TRBV6-2 or TRBV6-3 and TRBJ2-7; possibly TRBD2 for D (5 bases). Germline assignment: CDR1 MNHEY and CDR2 SVGEGT. The CDR3 is 16 residues long. Trimming shortened V by 4 bases and J by 5 bases, and 21 bases separated the two germline ends. This chain's CDR3 is CASSSYPGSGIHEQYF. DNA for the CDR3: TGTGCCAGCAGTTCTTACCCGGGATCTGGGATCCACGAGCAGTACTTC.

This sequence joins TRBV7-8 and TRBJ2-3; tentatively, D is TRBD1 or TRBD2 (6 bases each). Germline loops: CDR1 SGHVS, CDR2 FQNEAQ. The V gene lost 5 bases and the J gene lost 4 bases, with 13 bases spanning the gap. The CDR3 spans 14 residues. CDR3 protein: CASSRGRAPDTQYF. DNA of the CDR3: TGTGCCAGCAGCCGGGGGCGGGCCCCAGATACGCAGTATTTT.

This rearrangement joins TRBV12-3 or TRBV12-4 to TRBJ2-3, with D perhaps matching TRBD2 (6 bases). The length of the CDR3 is 19 residues. V lost 1 base and J lost 6, with 26 bases in between. CDR3 bases: TGTGCCAGCAGTTTAGGTCGTTGGGACCCCCGGGAGTTATCGGATACGCAGTATTTT. This gives the protein CASSLGRWDPRELSDTQYF.

The rearrangement uses TRBV12-3 or TRBV12-4 and TRBJ1-1; 7 bases align to TRBD1. V lost 3 bases, J lost 2 bases, and 6 bases stayed unmatched. This CDR3 region has 15 residues. The CDR3 DNA reads as TGTGCCAGCAGTTTCCGACAGGGCACTAACACTGAAGCTTTCTTT. As protein: CASSFRQGTNTEAFF.

V usage is TRBV28 and J usage is TRBJ1-2, with D possibly being TRBD1 (5 bases). This CDR3 region has 16 residues. Germline lookup yields CDR1 MDHEN and CDR2 SYDVKM. V lost 5 bases and J 4 bases, leaving 20 bases between the germline ends. CDR3 loop: CASSALGGRLGYGYTF. The DNA of the CDR3 is TGTGCCAGCAGTGCGCTCGGGGGGAGGTTGGGCTATGGCTACACCTTC.

In this sample, this clonotype turned up a few times. The V call is TRBV2, the J call TRBJ2-4; 7 bases are a match to TRBD1. Trimming at V came to 3 bases and at J to 0 bases, leaving 5 bases not matched to a gene. Germline CDR1 reads SNHLY; CDR2 reads FYNNEI. This CDR3 spans 16 amino acids. CDR3 loop: CASSEPTGRAKNIQYF. The CDR3 nucleotides are TGTGCCAGCAGTGAGCCGACAGGGAGAGCCAAAAACATTCAGTACTTC.

The CDR3 spells CASSTRTATEAFF. CDR3 DNA sequence: TGTGCCAGCAGTACTAGGACAGCTACTGAAGCTTTCTTT. This rearrangement joins TRBV6-5 to TRBJ1-1; a weak D match, TRBD1 (6 bases). The CDR3 consists of 13 residues. Germline CDR1 reads MNHEY; CDR2 reads SVGAGI. The ends were cut back, 5 bases at V and 5 bases at J, with 12 bases in the middle.

The J gene is TRBJ2-5, the V gene TRBV10-2; 8 nucleotides align to TRBD2. CDR3 length: 15 amino acids. Germline values: CDR1 WSHSY, CDR2 SAAADI. V gave up 4 bases and J gave up 0 bases; unmatched junction bases: 4. The CDR3 sequence is CASSVPSGYQETQYF. In DNA, the CDR3 is TGCGCCAGCAGTGTGCCTAGCGGGTACCAAGAGACCCAGTACTTC.

In this sample, this clonotype turned up a few times. The chain combines TRBV12-3 or TRBV12-4 with TRBJ2-6; 9 bases map to TRBD2. The CDR3 covers 19 residues. Trimming at V came to 11 bases and at J to 0 bases, leaving 17 bases not matched to a gene. In DNA form, the CDR3 reads TGTGCCCTCAGTTTACCGGCGGGAGGGCCTCACTCTGGGGCCAACGTCCTGACTTTC. Translating gives CALSLPAGGPHSGANVLTF.

The chain uses TRBV20-1 and TRBJ2-1, with D perhaps TRBD1 (5 bases). The V end was cut by 5 bases, the J end by 5 bases, with 16 bases between. The CDR3 loop spans 14 amino acids. Germline values: CDR1 DFQATT, CDR2 SNEGSKA (reference sequence). For the CDR3, the DNA is TGCAGTGCTCCCCGGACAAACGACGACAATGAGCAGTTCTTC. Amino acids: CSAPRTNDDNEQFF.

In this sample, this clonotype turned up once. The chain combines TRBV29-1 with TRBJ1-1, with 8 nucleotides matching TRBD1. CDR1 and CDR2 from the germline V gene are SQVTM and ANQGSEA. Germline trimming cut 8 bases from V and 7 bases from J; bases unmatched to any gene: 12. The CDR3 totals 13 residues. CDR3 sequence (DNA): TGCAGCACCCCCGACAGGGGATACGATGAAGCTTTCTTT. It translates to CSTPDRGYDEAFF.

This chain's CDR3 is CASSVAAGRSGNTIYF. CDR3 in DNA: TGTGCCAGCAGCGTAGCCGCCGGACGGTCCGGAAACACCATATATTTT. This sequence joins TRBV9 and TRBJ1-3; no firm D call. The CDR3 runs to 16 residues. Trimming cost V 0 bases and J 4 bases, with 14 bases left between them. Germline lookup yields CDR1 SGDLS and CDR2 YYNGEE.

This clonotype was observed a few times. V usage is TRBV13 and J usage is TRBJ1-1, with unresolved D. Looked up from germline, CDR1 is PRHDT and CDR2 is FYEKMQ (reference sequence). CDR3 length: 12 amino acids. Trimming took 1 base from V and 7 from J, leaving 7 bases between them. In DNA form, the CDR3 reads TGTGCCAGCAGCTTAGTACCAAATGAAGCTTTCTTT. Translating it yields CASSLVPNEAFF.